A single sample gave rise to the 32 T cell receptor beta chains below, sequenced in a study of T cell repertoires in cytomegalovirus infection. One entry per CDR3 protein results from TCRdb running MiXCR on the reads. The sample holds roughly 180,000 distinct CDR3 sequences; about a sixth are singletons and the top ten take 20% to 25%. Sequencing input: CD8+ T cells from PBMCs. The source of these receptors is a human donor in good health (CMV status not recorded). Some clones in this sample may be carry-over from other donors' samples.

This clonotype has more than one count but fewer than ten. V is TRBV7-9 and J is TRBJ1-1, with 10 bases identical to TRBD1. With 3 bases clipped from V and 1 base from J, the junction kept 5 bases outside the gene matches. Germline CDR1 SEHNR, CDR2 FQNEAQ (reference sequence). The CDR3 length is 16 residues. The DNA of the CDR3 is TGTGCCAGCAGCTTGGGGACAGGGGATTGGAACACTGAAGCTTTCTTT. Its protein is CASSLGTGDWNTEAFF.

This clonotype has a handful of counts. This rearrangement joins TRBV27 to TRBJ2-5, with D hard to call. Per the germline V gene, CDR1 is MNHEY and CDR2 is SMNVEV (reference sequence). V dropped 5 bases and J dropped 5 bases, with 12 bases sitting between them. The CDR3 consists of 13 residues. This chain's CDR3 is CASSRNSGETQYF. In DNA form, the CDR3 reads TGTGCCAGCAGTCGCAATAGTGGGGAGACCCAGTACTTC.

CDR3 bases: TGTGCCACCAGCAGAGCACTAGCGGGGGAGAAGACCCAGTACTTC. It specifies CATSRALAGEKTQYF. This chain links TRBV15 with TRBJ2-5, with 11 bases lining up with TRBD2. The CDR3 is 15 residues long. From germline, CDR1 is LNHNV and CDR2 YYDKDF (reference sequence). The V segment lost 1 base and the J segment 6 bases; nucleotides outside the gene matches: 4.

This clonotype appeared a few times. The gene calls are TRBV7-8 and TRBJ1-2; 8 bases align to TRBD1. Per the germline V gene, CDR1 is SGHVS and CDR2 is FQNEAQ. The V segment lost 4 bases and the J segment 5 bases; nucleotides outside the gene matches: 18. CDR3 length: 18 amino acids. The CDR3 region is CASSSRTSQGASLYGYTF. The CDR3, as DNA: TGTGCCAGCAGCTCAAGGACCAGTCAGGGGGCATCTCTGTATGGCTACACCTTC.

V gene TRBV4-3 combines with J gene TRBJ2-7; tentatively, D is TRBD1 (5 bases). This CDR3 comprises 13 residues. V was trimmed by 1 base and J by 6 bases, leaving 10 bases between them. From germline, CDR1 is LGHNA and CDR2 YSLEER. CDR3 nucleotides: TGCGCCAGCAGCCAAGGGGGCAGCCCCGAGCAGTACTTC. This translates into CASSQGGSPEQYF.

The table lists this clonotype with a few counts. This chain links TRBV7-9 with TRBJ2-2; the match to TRBD2 covers 13 bases. V dropped 4 bases and J dropped 5; count of bases not matched to a gene: 7. Looked up from germline, CDR1 is SEHNR and CDR2 is FQNEAQ (reference sequence). The CDR3 consists of 17 residues. The CDR3 is CASSSWTSGGRTGELFF. The CDR3 region has the DNA TGTGCCAGCAGCTCATGGACTAGCGGGGGACGAACCGGGGAGCTGTTTTTT. Full variable domain (missing parts from reference TRBV7-9 and TRBJ2-2): DTGVSQNPRHKITKRGQNVTFRCDPISEHNRLYWYRQTLGQGPEFLTYFQNEAQLEKSRLLSDRFSAERPKGSFSTLEIQRTEQGDSAMYLCASSSWTSGGRTGELFFGEGSRLTVL.

The chain joins TRBV6-2 or TRBV6-3 to TRBJ2-1; D gene unclear. This CDR3 is built from 13 residues. V was shortened by 1 base and J by 4 bases, with 5 bases between the two germline ends. The germline CDR1 and CDR2 sequences are MNHEY and SVGEGT. This chain's CDR3 is CASSYFLYNEQFF. As DNA, the CDR3 is TGTGCCAGCAGTTACTTTTTATACAATGAGCAGTTCTTC.

This clonotype was counted at least ten times. CDR3 bases: TGTGCCAGCAAGGCGGGGAGCTCCTACGAGCAGTACTTC. Its translation: CASKAGSSYEQYF. This rearrangement joins TRBV6-2 or TRBV6-3 to TRBJ2-7; D possibly corresponds to TRBD2 (6 bases). Germline CDR1 MNHEY, CDR2 SVGEGT. Trimming removed 7 bases from V and 0 bases from J, with 10 bases in between. The CDR3 covers 13 residues.

The gene calls are TRBV7-9 and TRBJ2-6; no reliable D call. Trimming pared 5 bases from V and 0 bases from J, leaving 8 bases between. The germline V gene encodes CDR1 SEHNR and CDR2 FQNEAQ (reference sequence). The CDR3 has 15 amino acids. The CDR3 loop is CASSTPPSGANVLTF. Written as DNA, the CDR3 is TGTGCCAGCAGCACCCCCCCCTCTGGGGCCAACGTCCTGACTTTC. The whole variable domain, filled in from reference TRBV7-9 and TRBJ2-6, reads DTGVSQNPRHKITKRGQNVTFRCDPISEHNRLYWYRQTLGQGPEFLTYFQNEAQLEKSRLLSDRFSAERPKGSFSTLEIQRTEQGDSAMYLCASSTPPSGANVLTFGAGSRLTVL.

This clonotype was seen ten or more times. V gene TRBV7-2 combines with J gene TRBJ1-2; D not certain. The germline V and J ends were trimmed by 7 bases and 4 bases, with 16 bases remaining between them. CDR3 length: 14 amino acids. Germline CDR1 and CDR2: SGHTA and FQGNSA. The CDR3 DNA is TGTGCCAGCACCTCCTCAGCGGGTGGCTATGGCTACACCTTC. Its translation: CASTSSAGGYGYTF.

This clonotype was seen just once. V usage is TRBV6-5 and J usage is TRBJ1-1; D gene unclear. The germline V gene encodes CDR1 MNHEY and CDR2 SVGAGI. The V end lost 6 bases, the J end lost 8 bases, and 16 bases lay between the germline ends. The CDR3 is made up of 13 amino acids. The CDR3 region has the DNA TGTGCCAGCAGCCCGCCACATTTAGGGGAAGCTTTCTTT. Protein product: CASSPPHLGEAFF.

This clonotype was observed a few times. Given the absence of the conserved phenylalanine or tryptophan at the CDR3 end, a read error is likely. The V gene is TRBV6-8, the J gene TRBJ2-7; 9 bases fit TRBD1. With 3 bases clipped from V and 0 bases from J, the junction kept 3 bases outside the gene matches. CDR1 and CDR2 (germline): MNHGY, SAAAGT. The CDR3 spans 15 residues. The CDR3 DNA sequence: TGTGCCAGCAGTTATACGGGACAGGGCTCCTACGAGCAGTACTTG. Amino acid sequence: CASSYTGQGSYEQYL.

A few counts support this clonotype. The V call is TRBV2, the J call TRBJ2-2; possibly TRBD1 for D (7 bases). V was shortened by 8 bases and J by 1 base, with 8 bases between the two germline ends. This CDR3 has 13 amino acids. The germline gives CDR1 SNHLY, CDR2 FYNNEI. CDR3 in DNA: TGTGCCAGCCAGGGGGGGAACACCGGGGAGCTGTTTTTT. Translation gives CASQGGNTGELFF. Filled out from reference TRBV2 and TRBJ2-2, the complete variable domain reads EPEVTQTPSHQVTQMGQEVILRCVPISNHLYFYWYRQILGQKVEFLVSFYNNEISEKSEIFDDQFSVERPDGSNFTLKIRSTKLEDSAMYFCASQGGNTGELFFGEGSRLTVL.

The sample holds many counts of this clonotype. The rearrangement uses TRBV7-2 and TRBJ2-5; D uncertain. Germline CDR1 and CDR2: SGHTA and FQGNSA. V was shortened by 6 bases and J by 5 bases, with 16 bases between the two germline ends. The length of the CDR3 is 14 residues. The CDR3 reads CASSLPRRRETQYF. The DNA for the CDR3 is TGTGCCAGCAGTCTACCCCGCAGACGGGAGACCCAGTACTTC. Based on the CDR3 plus reference TRBV7-2 and TRBJ2-5, the full variable domain is GAGVSQSPSNKVTEKGKDVELRCDPISGHTALYWYRQSLGQGLEFLIYFQGNSAPDKSGLPSDRFSAERTGGSVSTLTIQRTQQEDSAVYLCASSLPRRRETQYFGPGTRLLVL.

This clonotype was observed a few times. This chain joins TRBV28 and TRBJ2-7; tentatively, D is TRBD1 (5 bases). V lost 1 base and J 2 bases, leaving 12 bases between the germline ends. Germline V gene lookup returns CDR1 MDHEN and CDR2 SYDVKM. The CDR3 runs to 15 residues. The CDR3 DNA follows: TGTGCCAGCAGTTTATCGGAGCAGGGCCCCTACGAGCAGTACTTC. Residues: CASSLSEQGPYEQYF.

The chain links TRBV11-2 to TRBJ2-1, with D tentatively TRBD2 (6 bases). The CDR3 runs to 17 residues. Germline CDR1 is SGHAT and CDR2 is FQNNGV. V was shortened by 5 bases and J by 5 bases, with 22 bases between the two germline ends. CDR3 bases: TGTGCCAGCAGCCCAACCATCGGATTCCGGGGGAACAATGAGCAGTTCTTC. It codes for CASSPTIGFRGNNEQFF. Variable domain in full (rest from reference TRBV11-2 and TRBJ2-1): EAGVAQSPRYKIIEKRQSVAFWCNPISGHATLYWYQQILGQGPKLLIQFQNNGVVDDSQLPKDRFSAERLKGVDSTLKIQPAKLEDSAVYLCASSPTIGFRGNNEQFFGPGTRLTVL.

V and J are TRBV4-3 and TRBJ1-1; 7 bases align to TRBD1. CDR1 and CDR2 from the germline V gene are LGHNA and YSLEER. This CDR3 is 14 amino acids long. The V and J ends lost 4 bases and 6 bases, in that order; junction bases with no gene match: 8. CDR3 residues: CASSLSTGWPEAFF. The CDR3 DNA sequence: TGCGCCAGCAGCCTATCGACAGGGTGGCCTGAAGCTTTCTTT.

This chain joins TRBV12-3 or TRBV12-4 and TRBJ1-1, with D possibly TRBD1 on 5 matching bases. This CDR3 comprises 14 residues. Trimming pared 3 bases from V and 0 bases from J, leaving 8 bases between. CDR3: CASSFRTLNTEAFF. The DNA for the CDR3 is TGTGCCAGCAGTTTCCGGACACTGAACACTGAAGCTTTCTTT.

J is TRBJ2-7 and V is TRBV7-9; no reliable D call. The CDR3 totals 15 residues. V gave up 4 bases and J gave up 3 bases, with 16 bases separating them. Germline V gene data show CDR1 as SEHNR and CDR2 as FQNEAQ (reference sequence). CDR3: CASSSSSTENYEQYF. The CDR3 nucleotides read TGTGCCAGCAGCTCTAGTAGTACCGAAAACTACGAGCAGTACTTC.

This clonotype was seen at least ten times. The chain recombines TRBV7-8 with TRBJ2-1; D is unclear. CDR3 size: 15 residues. Germline V gives CDR1 SGHVS, CDR2 FQNEAQ. V lost 2 bases and J 0 bases, leaving 8 bases between the germline ends. In nucleotides, the CDR3 is TGTGCCAGCAGCTTATTCGTGGTCTCCTACAATGAGCAGTTCTTC. This codes for CASSLFVVSYNEQFF.

This clonotype was observed a few times. The V gene is TRBV7-6, the J gene TRBJ1-1; the D gene is possibly TRBD1 (5 bases). The CDR3 totals 15 residues. Trimming cost V 2 bases and J 6 bases, with 16 bases left between them. Germline values: CDR1 SGHVS, CDR2 FNYEAQ. The CDR3 spells CASSLRTGPSPEAFF. CDR3 coding DNA: TGTGCCAGCAGCTTACGAACAGGACCGTCCCCTGAAGCTTTCTTT. Complete variable domain (other parts from reference TRBV7-6 and TRBJ1-1): GAGVSQSPRYKVTKRGQDVALRCDPISGHVSLYWYRQALGQGPEFLTYFNYEAQQDKSGLPNDRFSAERPEGSISTLTIQRTEQRDSAMYRCASSLRTGPSPEAFFGQGTRLTVV.

This clonotype was counted between two and nine times. The chain is built from TRBV7-2 and TRBJ2-3, with 8 bases aligning to TRBD2. The CDR3 has 15 amino acids. The germline gives CDR1 SGHTA, CDR2 FQGNSA. V was clipped by 6 bases and J by 4 bases; unmatched bases: 9. CDR3 nucleotides: TGTGCCAGCAGTACCGGGACTAGACTCGCAGATACGCAGTATTTT. It is translated as CASSTGTRLADTQYF.

On this clonotype: This may be a read error: a much more frequent sequence differs by one nucleotide. V usage is TRBV7-8 and J usage is TRBJ1-1; D remains unclear. V was clipped by 2 bases and J by 1 base, with 5 bases between them. CDR3 size: 13 residues. Per the germline V gene, CDR1 is SGHVS and CDR2 is FQNEAQ. CDR3 protein: CASSLWRNTEAFF. The CDR3 DNA reads TGTGCCAGCAGCTTATGGCGGAACACTGAAGCTTTCTTT.

The rearrangement joins TRBV28 to TRBJ2-7, with TRBD1 matching over 7 bases. Germline CDR1 and CDR2: MDHEN and SYDVKM. This CDR3 spans 16 amino acids. Trimming removed 5 bases from V and 2 bases from J; junction bases left unmatched: 12. The CDR3 nucleotides are TGTGCCAGCAGTCGAGTGAAGGACAGGTACCCCTACGAGCAGTACTTC. Its translation: CASSRVKDRYPYEQYF.

V and J are TRBV30 and TRBJ1-2; D unresolved. Per germline, CDR1 GTSNPN and CDR2 SVGIG (reference sequence). There are 10 residues in the CDR3. Trimming took 3 bases from V and 6 from J, leaving 5 bases between them. This CDR3 reads CAWRSHGYTF. The CDR3 coding sequence is TGTGCCTGGAGGTCCCATGGCTACACCTTC.

The chain uses TRBV7-8 and TRBJ2-6; D call uncertain. Trimming took 5 bases from V and 2 from J, leaving 7 bases between them. Germline-derived CDR1 and CDR2 are SGHVS and FQNEAQ. The CDR3 covers 14 residues. The CDR3 sequence is CASSPLPGANVLTF. CDR3 bases: TGTGCCAGCAGCCCTTTACCTGGGGCCAACGTCCTGACTTTC.

The chain joins TRBV20-1 to TRBJ1-2, with D perhaps TRBD1 (5 bases). The CDR3 contains 13 residues. In germline, CDR1 is DFQATT, CDR2 SNEGSKA (reference sequence). V was pared by 6 bases and J by 6 bases, with 17 bases between. The CDR3: CSASPGTYDGYTF. The CDR3 DNA sequence: TGCAGTGCAAGCCCCGGGACGTATGATGGCTACACCTTC.

This clonotype was recorded a few times. This sequence joins TRBV7-2 and TRBJ2-5; tentative D call: TRBD1 (5 bases). V shed 4 bases and J shed 0 bases, with 12 bases lying between them. Germline-derived CDR1 and CDR2 are SGHTA and FQGNSA. The CDR3 covers 15 residues. CDR3 coding DNA: TGTGCCAGCAGCTCTCCCAAGACAGACCAAGAGACCCAGTACTTC. It codes for CASSSPKTDQETQYF.

The chain's CDR3 is CASSLRTENTEAFF. The CDR3 bases are TGTGCCAGCAGCTTGAGGACAGAGAACACTGAAGCTTTCTTT. The J gene is TRBJ1-1, the V gene TRBV7-6; the D gene is possibly TRBD1 (6 bases). Germline CDR1 SGHVS, CDR2 FNYEAQ. The V gene lost 3 bases and the J gene lost 1 base, with 9 bases spanning the gap. The length of the CDR3 is 14 residues.

V is TRBV29-1 and J is TRBJ2-7; 7 nucleotides agree with TRBD1. CDR1 is SQVTM, CDR2 ANQGSEA, per germline. The CDR3 sequence is 14 residues long. The V segment lost 1 base and the J segment 2 bases; nucleotides outside the gene matches: 5. CDR3 bases: TGCAGCGTTGAAGGAGGCAGGGGGACCTACGAGCAGTACTTC. Translating it yields CSVEGGRGTYEQYF.

This clonotype came up once. The chain recombines TRBV19 with TRBJ2-5, with 14 bases that match TRBD2. Losses at the gene ends were 9 bases for V and 0 bases for J; bases not matched to a gene: 15. CDR1 is LNHDA, CDR2 SQIVND, per germline (reference sequence). This CDR3 spans 19 amino acids. The CDR3 DNA follows: TGTGCCAGCAAAGGCGGACTAGCGGGGGGATCACGGTACCAAGAGACCCAGTACTTC. This gives the protein CASKGGLAGGSRYQETQYF. The full variable domain, with the rest looked up from reference TRBV19 and TRBJ2-5, is DGGITQSPKYLFRKEGQNVTLSCEQNLNHDAMYWYRQDPGQGLRLIYYSQIVNDFQKGDIAEGYSVSREKKESFPLTVTSAQKNPTAFYLCASKGGLAGGSRYQETQYFGPGTRLLVL.

This clonotype was seen a few times. The chain recombines TRBV29-1 with TRBJ1-2; the match to TRBD1 covers 11 bases. The germline V gene encodes CDR1 SQVTM and CDR2 ANQGSEA. V was clipped by 3 bases and J by 5 bases; unmatched bases: 14. This CDR3 contains 17 residues. The CDR3 nucleotides are TGCAGCGTTGAGGATCCCCTAAACCGGGACAGGGGGTATGGCTACACCTTC. Translation gives CSVEDPLNRDRGYGYTF.